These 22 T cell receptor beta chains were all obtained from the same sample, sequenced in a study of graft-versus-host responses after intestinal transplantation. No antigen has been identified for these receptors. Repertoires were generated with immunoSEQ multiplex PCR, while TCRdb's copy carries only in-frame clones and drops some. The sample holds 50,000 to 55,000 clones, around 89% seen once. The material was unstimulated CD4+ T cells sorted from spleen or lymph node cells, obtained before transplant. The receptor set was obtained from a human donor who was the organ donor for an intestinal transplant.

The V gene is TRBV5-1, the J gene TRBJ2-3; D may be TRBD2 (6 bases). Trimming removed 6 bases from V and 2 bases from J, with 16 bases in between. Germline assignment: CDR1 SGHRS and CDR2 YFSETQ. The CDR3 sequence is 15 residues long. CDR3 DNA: TGCGCCAGCACCTCATTACGGGGGAACACAGATACGCAGTATTTT. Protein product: CASTSLRGNTDTQYF. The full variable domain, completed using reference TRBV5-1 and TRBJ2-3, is KAGVTQTPRYLIKTRGQQVTLSCSPISGHRSVSWYQQTPGQGLQFLFEYFSETQRNKGNFPGRFSGRQFSNSRSEMNVSTLELGDSALYLCASTSLRGNTDTQYFGPGTRLTVL.

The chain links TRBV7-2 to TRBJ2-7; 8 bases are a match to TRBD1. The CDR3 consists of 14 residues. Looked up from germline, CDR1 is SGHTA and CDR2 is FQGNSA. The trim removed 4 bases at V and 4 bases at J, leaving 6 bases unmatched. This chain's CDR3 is CASSSTGVGYEQYF. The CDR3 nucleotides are TGTGCCAGCAGCTCGACAGGGGTGGGGTACGAGCAGTACTTC.

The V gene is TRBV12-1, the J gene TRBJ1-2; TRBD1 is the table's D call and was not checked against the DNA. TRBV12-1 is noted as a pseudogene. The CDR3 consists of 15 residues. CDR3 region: CASSKNRDRHKGYTF. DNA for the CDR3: TGTGCCAGCAGCAAAAACAGGGACCGGCACAAGGGCTACACCTTC.

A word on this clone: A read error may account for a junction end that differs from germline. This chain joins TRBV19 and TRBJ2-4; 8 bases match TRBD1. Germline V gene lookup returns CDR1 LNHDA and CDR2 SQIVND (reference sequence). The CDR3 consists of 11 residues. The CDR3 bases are TGTGCCAGTAGTATCGACAGGGGATTGCACTTC. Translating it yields CASSIDRGLHF.

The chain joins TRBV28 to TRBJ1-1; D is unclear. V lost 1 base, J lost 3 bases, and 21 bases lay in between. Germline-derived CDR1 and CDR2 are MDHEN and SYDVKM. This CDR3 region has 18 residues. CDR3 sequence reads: CASSLSWLTRARDTEAFF. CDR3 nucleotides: TGTGCCAGCAGTTTATCATGGTTGACCCGGGCGCGGGACACTGAAGCTTTCTTT. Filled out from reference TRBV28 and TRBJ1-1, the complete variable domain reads DVKVTQSSRYLVKRTGEKVFLECVQDMDHENMFWYRQDPGLGLRLIYFSYDVKMKEKGDIPEGYSVSREKKERFSLILESASTNQTSMYLCASSLSWLTRARDTEAFFGQGTRLTVV.

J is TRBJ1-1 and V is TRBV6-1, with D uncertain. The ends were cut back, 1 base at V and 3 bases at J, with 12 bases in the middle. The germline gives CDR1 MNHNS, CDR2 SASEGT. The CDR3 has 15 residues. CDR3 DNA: TGTGCCAGCAGTGAAGAGGGAGCTAGCTACACTGAAGCTTTCTTT. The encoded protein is CASSEEGASYTEAFF.

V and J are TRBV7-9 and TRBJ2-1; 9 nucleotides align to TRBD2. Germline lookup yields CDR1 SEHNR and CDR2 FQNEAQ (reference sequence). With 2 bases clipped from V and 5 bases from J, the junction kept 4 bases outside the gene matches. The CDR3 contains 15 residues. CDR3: CASSLRVAGDNEQFF. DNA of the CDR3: TGTGCCAGCAGCTTACGGGTAGCGGGGGACAATGAGCAGTTCTTC.

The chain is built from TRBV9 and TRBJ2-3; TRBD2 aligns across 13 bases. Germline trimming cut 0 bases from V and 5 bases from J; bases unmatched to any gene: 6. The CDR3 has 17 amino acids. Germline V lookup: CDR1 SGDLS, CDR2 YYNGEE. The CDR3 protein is CASSVATSGRAGDTQYF. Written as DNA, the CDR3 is TGTGCCAGCAGCGTAGCTACTAGCGGGAGGGCCGGAGATACGCAGTATTTT.

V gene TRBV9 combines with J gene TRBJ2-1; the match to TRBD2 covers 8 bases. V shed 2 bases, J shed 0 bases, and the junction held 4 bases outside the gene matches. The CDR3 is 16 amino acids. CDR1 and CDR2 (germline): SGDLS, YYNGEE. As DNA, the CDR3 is TGTGCCAGCAGCGTGACCGGGACTAGCTCCTACAATGAGCAGTTCTTC. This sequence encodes CASSVTGTSSYNEQFF.

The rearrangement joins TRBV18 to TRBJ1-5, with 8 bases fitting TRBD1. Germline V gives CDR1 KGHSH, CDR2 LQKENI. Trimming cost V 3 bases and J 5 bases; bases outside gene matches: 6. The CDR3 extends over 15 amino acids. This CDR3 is CASSPWTGWDQPQHF. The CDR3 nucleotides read TGTGCCAGCTCACCGTGGACAGGGTGGGATCAGCCCCAGCATTTT.

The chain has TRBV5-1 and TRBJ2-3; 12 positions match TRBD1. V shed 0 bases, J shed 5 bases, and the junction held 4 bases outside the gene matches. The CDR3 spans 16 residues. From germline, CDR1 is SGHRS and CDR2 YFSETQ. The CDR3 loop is CASSLAGTGGLDTQYF. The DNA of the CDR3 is TGCGCCAGCAGCTTGGCAGGGACAGGGGGCTTAGATACGCAGTATTTT.

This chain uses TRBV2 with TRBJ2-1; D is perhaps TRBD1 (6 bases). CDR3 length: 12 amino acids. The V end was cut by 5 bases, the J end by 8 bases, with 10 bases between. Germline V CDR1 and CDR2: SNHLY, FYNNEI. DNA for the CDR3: TGTGCCAGCAGTTTGACAGGTTATGAGCAGTTCTTC. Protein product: CASSLTGYEQFF.

CDR3 amino acids: CASSHSLQRAGRNEQFF. The CDR3 DNA follows: TGCGCCAGCAGCCATTCCCTTCAGCGAGCGGGACGCAATGAGCAGTTCTTC. The chain links TRBV4-3 to TRBJ2-1; 7 bases are a match to TRBD2. In germline, CDR1 is LGHNA, CDR2 YSLEER. Trimming at V came to 3 bases and at J to 6 bases, leaving 14 bases not matched to a gene. This CDR3 has 17 amino acids.

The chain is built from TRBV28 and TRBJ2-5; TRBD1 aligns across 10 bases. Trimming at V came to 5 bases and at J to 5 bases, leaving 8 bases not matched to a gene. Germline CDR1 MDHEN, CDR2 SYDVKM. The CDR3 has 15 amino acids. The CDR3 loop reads CASSPRGTGDETQYF. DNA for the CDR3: TGTGCCAGCAGTCCCAGGGGGACAGGGGACGAGACCCAGTACTTC.

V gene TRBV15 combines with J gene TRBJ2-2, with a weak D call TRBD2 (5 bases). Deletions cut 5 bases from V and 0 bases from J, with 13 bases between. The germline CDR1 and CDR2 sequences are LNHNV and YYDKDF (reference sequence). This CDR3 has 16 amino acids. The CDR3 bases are TGTGCCACCAGCCCATCCCGGGGTTCGAACACCGGGGAGCTGTTTTTT. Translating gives CATSPSRGSNTGELFF.

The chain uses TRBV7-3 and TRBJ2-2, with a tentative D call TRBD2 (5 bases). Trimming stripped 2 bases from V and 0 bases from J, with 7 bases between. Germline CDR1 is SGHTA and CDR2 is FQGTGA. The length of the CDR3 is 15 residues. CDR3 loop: CASSLVASNTGELFF. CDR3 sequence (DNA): TGTGCCAGCAGCTTAGTAGCGTCGAACACCGGGGAGCTGTTTTTT.

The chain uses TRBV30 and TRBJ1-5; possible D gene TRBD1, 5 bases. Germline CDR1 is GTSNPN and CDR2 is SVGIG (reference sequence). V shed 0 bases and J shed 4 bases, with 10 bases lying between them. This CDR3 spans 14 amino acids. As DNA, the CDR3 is TGTGCCTGGAGTGTACGGCAGGGAAATCAGCCCCAGCATTTT. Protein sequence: CAWSVRQGNQPQHF.

In DNA form, the CDR3 reads TGCGCCAGCAGCCCGGTCTCGACAGCCGGATCTGGAAACACCATATATTTT. This translates into CASSPVSTAGSGNTIYF. This sequence joins TRBV4-1 and TRBJ1-3; TRBD1 might be the D (5 bases). The V gene's germline CDR1 is MGHRA and CDR2 YSYEKL. The CDR3 totals 17 residues. Trimming removed 4 bases from V and 1 base from J, with 17 bases in between.

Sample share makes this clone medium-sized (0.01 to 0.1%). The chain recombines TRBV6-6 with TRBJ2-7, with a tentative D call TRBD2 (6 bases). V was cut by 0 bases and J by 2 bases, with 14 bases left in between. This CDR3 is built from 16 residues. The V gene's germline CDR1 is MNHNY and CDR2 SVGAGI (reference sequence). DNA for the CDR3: TGTGCCAGCAGTTACTCGGCGGGGAACCCCCCCTACGAGCAGTACTTC. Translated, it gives CASSYSAGNPPYEQYF.

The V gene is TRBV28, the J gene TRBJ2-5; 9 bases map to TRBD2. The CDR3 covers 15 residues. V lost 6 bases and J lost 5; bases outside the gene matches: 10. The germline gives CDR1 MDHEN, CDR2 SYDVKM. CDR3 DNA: TGTGCCAGCAGCCAAGCGGGGGGAGGGAGGGAGACCCAGTACTTC. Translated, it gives CASSQAGGGRETQYF.

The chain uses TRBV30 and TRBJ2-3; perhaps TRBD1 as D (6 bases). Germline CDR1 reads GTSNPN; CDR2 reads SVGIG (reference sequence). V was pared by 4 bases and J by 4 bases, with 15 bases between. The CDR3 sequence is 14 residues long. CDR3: CAWIATGTPDTQYF. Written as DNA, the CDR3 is TGTGCCTGGATAGCCACAGGGACGCCAGATACGCAGTATTTT.

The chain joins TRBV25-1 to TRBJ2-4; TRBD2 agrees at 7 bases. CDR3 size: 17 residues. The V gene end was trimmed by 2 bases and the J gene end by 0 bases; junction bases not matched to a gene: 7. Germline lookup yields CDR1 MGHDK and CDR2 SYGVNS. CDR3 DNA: TGTGCCAGCAGTGAAGGGGGGGAAGTTAAAGCCAAAAACATTCAGTACTTC. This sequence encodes CASSEGGEVKAKNIQYF. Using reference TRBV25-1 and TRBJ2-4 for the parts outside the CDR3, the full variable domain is EADIYQTPRYLVIGTGKKITLECSQTMGHDKMYWYQQDPGMELHLIHYSYGVNSTEKGDLSSESTVSRIRTEHFPLTLESARPSHTSQYLCASSEGGEVKAKNIQYFGAGTRLSVL.